What follows is one T cell receptor (beta chain) and its context. Its antigen is not known. Trimming took off 4 bases at V and 3 bases at J, with 14 bases between the two ends. The CDR3 is made up of 15 amino acids. The sample originates from a study of post-analysis software for immune sequencing data. cDNA libraries of TCR beta carried unique molecular identifiers. One entry per CDR3 protein results from TCRdb running MiXCR on the PCR reads. The top ten clones hold roughly 4.9% of a sample with about 770,000 distinct CDR3 sequences, 46% of them seen once. Findings and caveats of the study: There were five or six TRBV segments more frequent in patients than controls, and TRBV5-6, TRBV5-1 and TRBV20-1 were among them.

The sequencing input was blood. The chain carries TRBV12-3 or TRBV12-4 and TRBJ2-3, with D unclear. This clonotype was sampled from a girl aged 10 to 17 with multiple sclerosis. The CDR3 DNA reads as TGTGCCAGCAGTTCGGACCGGACGAGAACAGATACGCAGTATTTT. It translates to CASSSDRTRTDTQYF.